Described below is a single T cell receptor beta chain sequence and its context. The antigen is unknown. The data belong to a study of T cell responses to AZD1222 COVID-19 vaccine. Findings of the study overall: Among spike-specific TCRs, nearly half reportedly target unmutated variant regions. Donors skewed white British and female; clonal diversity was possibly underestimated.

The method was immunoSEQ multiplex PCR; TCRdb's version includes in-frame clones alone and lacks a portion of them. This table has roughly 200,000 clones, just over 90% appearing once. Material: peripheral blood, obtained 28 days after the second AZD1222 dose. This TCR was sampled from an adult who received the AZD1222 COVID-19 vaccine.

This CDR3 is CASSNHKLALGGNTIYF. The CDR3 nucleotides are TGTGCCAGTAGTAACCATAAGCTGGCCCTGGGAGGAAACACCATATATTTT. The rearrangement joins TRBV19 to TRBJ1-3; D is unclear. The germline CDR1 and CDR2 sequences are LNHDA and SQIVND (reference sequence). Trimming shortened V by 4 bases and J by 4 bases, and 20 bases separated the two germline ends. This CDR3 has 17 amino acids.